The clone carrying this T cell receptor beta chain was observed a few times. Its cognate antigen is unknown. Germline V gene sequence: CDR1 SGHRS, CDR2 YFSETQ. This CDR3 has 14 residues. The V and J ends lost 5 bases and 5 bases respectively, with 17 bases between them. The data derive from a study of T-cell memory formation after mild COVID-19. One entry per CDR3 protein, called by TCRdb with MiXCR from the 5' RACE reads. The sample has about 150,000 distinct CDR3 sequences; 25% to 40% are singletons. Study outcomes and limitations: CD4+ contracting clones were mainly CM and EM; CD8+ ones, EMRA.

The receptor was isolated from an adult woman who had mild COVID-19 (a few samples of this study predate the infection). Cell type and time point are not known. The genes are TRBV5-1 and TRBJ2-7; possibly TRBD1 for D (5 bases). Sequencing was performed on PBMCs or a T cell subset sorted from them (not recorded which). The CDR3 region is CASSIGHGPNEQYF. In nucleotides, the CDR3 is TGCGCCAGCAGTATCGGACACGGCCCCAACGAGCAGTACTTC.